Listed here are 4 T cell receptor beta chains from one sample, sequenced in a study of cytomegalovirus exposure and HLA in healthy donors. It was with 60 Vbeta and 13 Jbeta primers that the PCR ran. Method: immunoSEQ multiplex PCR; TCRdb's copy keeps in-frame clones and lacks some. Of more than 100,000 clones in the sample, roughly 79% were seen once. The sequencing input was PBMCs. These receptors were obtained from a male donor in good health and CMV-seronegative.

The gene calls are TRBV5-1 and TRBJ2-6, with a weak D call TRBD1 (5 bases). CDR3 length: 15 residues. Trimming removed 0 bases from V and 4 bases from J, with 8 bases in between. Germline V gene lookup returns CDR1 SGHRS and CDR2 YFSETQ. CDR3 loop: CASSLEGPGANVLTF. CDR3 in DNA: TGCGCCAGCAGCTTGGAGGGGCCCGGGGCCAACGTCCTGACTTTC.

This rearrangement joins TRBV5-4 to TRBJ1-2; D not resolved. CDR1 SGHNT and CDR2 YYREEE come from the germline V gene (reference sequence). Between the trimmed V and J ends, which lost 6 bases and 4 bases, there was a span of 16 bases. This CDR3 has 14 residues. The CDR3 loop is CASNSGVGSYGYTF. In DNA form, the CDR3 reads TGTGCCAGCAACTCCGGGGTAGGATCCTATGGCTACACCTTC.

The gene calls are TRBV5-6 and TRBJ2-5; 9 bases align to TRBD2. The CDR3 is 17 residues long. Trimming at V came to 4 bases and at J to 2 bases, leaving 12 bases not matched to a gene. Germline V CDR1 and CDR2: SGHDT, YYEEEE. CDR3 sequence reads: CASSRLTSGPLQETQYF. Written as DNA, the CDR3 is TGTGCCAGCAGCAGATTGACTAGCGGCCCTCTTCAAGAGACCCAGTACTTC.

The J gene is TRBJ2-7, the V gene TRBV10-3, with 7 bases identical to TRBD1. This CDR3 comprises 14 residues. V gave up 5 bases and J gave up 5 bases; unmatched junction bases: 9. Germline CDR1 and CDR2: ENHRY and SYGVKD. The chain's CDR3 is CAISRDSLQDEQYF. CDR3 DNA sequence: TGTGCCATCAGTCGGGACAGCCTTCAGGACGAGCAGTACTTC.